This T cell receptor beta chain was recovered during a study of T-cell memory formation after mild COVID-19. General study results and limits: Balance between CD4 and CD8 was seen in clones contracting day 15 to 85, and a CD4+ lean was seen in later expanders. Some clones that responded were present in memory (sampled pre-infection), which suggests cross-reactive memory joined.

Trimming removed 5 bases at V and 8 bases at J, with 27 bases between. The CDR3 is 17 residues long. Germline values: CDR1 SEHNR, CDR2 FQNEAQ (reference sequence). Regarding this clonotype: Its target is unknown.

TCRdb reanalysed the 5' RACE reads using MiXCR and keeps one entry per CDR3 protein. The sample contains 450,000 to 650,000 distinct CDR3 sequences, roughly 18% of which appear only once. The sequence was collected from an adult woman who had mild COVID-19 (a few samples of this study predate the infection). Cell type and time point are not known. The sequencing sample was made of PBMCs or a T cell subset sorted from them (not recorded which). The gene calls are TRBV7-9 and TRBJ1-2, with D maybe TRBD1 (5 bases). The CDR3 here is CASSQEIGRTSITGYTF. CDR3 nucleotide sequence: TGTGCCAGCAGCCAAGAGATTGGACGGACAAGCATAACAGGCTACACCTTC.